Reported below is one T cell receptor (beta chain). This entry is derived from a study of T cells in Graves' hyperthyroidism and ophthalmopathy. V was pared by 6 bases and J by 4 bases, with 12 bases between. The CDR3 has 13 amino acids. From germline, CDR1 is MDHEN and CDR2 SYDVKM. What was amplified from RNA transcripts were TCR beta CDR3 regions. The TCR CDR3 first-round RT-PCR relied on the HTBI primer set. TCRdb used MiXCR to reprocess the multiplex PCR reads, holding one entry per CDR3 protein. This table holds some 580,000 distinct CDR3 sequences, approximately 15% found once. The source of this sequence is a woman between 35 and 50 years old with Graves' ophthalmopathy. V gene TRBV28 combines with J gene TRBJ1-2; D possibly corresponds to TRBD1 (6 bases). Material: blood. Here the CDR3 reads CASRPGGLYGYTF. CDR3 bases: TGTGCCAGCAGACCCGGGGGCCTCTATGGCTACACCTTC.